The rows below give T cell receptor beta chains drawn from one sample of a study of blood T cell repertoires in COVID-19. TCRdb's table, derived via immunoSEQ multiplex PCR, lists solely in-frame clones and lacks some. The sample lists around 45,000 clones, roughly 87% seen once, with roughly 15% in the top ten. The sequenced material came from peripheral blood. The receptors here all came from a man aged 60 to 69 with active COVID-19. Each CDR3 is given with its conserved first and last residue. The D gene is left open where the match is weak. Some rows mark clone size as missing; the rest say once, few, many or name a class of expanded clone.

d_gene: -
v_gene: TRBV7-2
abundance: -
j_gene: TRBJ2-7
CDR3nt: TGTGCCAGCAGCCCGCCATGGCTCCACGAGCAGTACTTC
CDR3aa: CASSPPWLHEQYF

d_gene: -
v_gene: TRBV28
abundance: -
j_gene: TRBJ1-3
CDR3nt: TGTGCCAGCAGTTTACCTACGGGCTCTGGAAACACCATATATTTT
CDR3aa: CASSLPTGSGNTIYF

d_gene: -
v_gene: TRBV9
abundance: -
j_gene: TRBJ1-1
CDR3nt: TGTGCCAGCAGCGTATTCATGAACACTGAAGCTTTCTTT
CDR3aa: CASSVFMNTEAFF

d_gene: TRBD1
v_gene: TRBV5-1
abundance: -
j_gene: TRBJ1-3
CDR3nt: TGCGCCAGCAGCTTGGACCCGACAGGGGTCGGAAACACCATATATTTT
CDR3aa: CASSLDPTGVGNTIYF

d_gene: -
v_gene: TRBV7-2
abundance: -
j_gene: TRBJ1-3
CDR3nt: TGTGCCAGCAGCGTAAGCACGGGCTCTGGAAACACCATATATTTT
CDR3aa: CASSVSTGSGNTIYF

d_gene: TRBD1
v_gene: TRBV29-1
abundance: -
j_gene: TRBJ2-7
CDR3nt: TGCAGCGTTGATCTTGGGGGACAGCTACGGGAGCAGTACTTC
CDR3aa: CSVDLGGQLREQYF

d_gene: TRBD1
v_gene: TRBV24-1
abundance: once
j_gene: TRBJ1-1
CDR3nt: TGTGCCACCAGTGATCCCCGGACAGGGGAGACTTTCTTT
CDR3aa: CATSDPRTGETFF

d_gene: -
v_gene: TRBV29-1
abundance: -
j_gene: TRBJ2-2
CDR3nt: TGCAGCGTCGAAACAGGCCCGAACACCGGGGAGCTGTTTTTT
CDR3aa: CSVETGPNTGELFF

d_gene: -
v_gene: TRBV5-1
abundance: -
j_gene: TRBJ2-1
CDR3nt: TGCGCCAGCAGCTTAGGAGAGAACTACAATGAGCAGTTCTTC
CDR3aa: CASSLGENYNEQFF

d_gene: -
v_gene: TRBV12-5
abundance: -
j_gene: TRBJ1-5
CDR3nt: TGTGCTAGTGCGCCGGGGAGGAATCAGCCCCAGCATTTT
CDR3aa: CASAPGRNQPQHF

d_gene: -
v_gene: TRBV10-3
abundance: -
j_gene: TRBJ1-5
CDR3nt: TGTGCCATCAGTGACGACAAATTCAAGCAGCCCCAGCATTTT
CDR3aa: CAISDDKFKQPQHF

d_gene: TRBD2
v_gene: TRBV5-1
abundance: -
j_gene: TRBJ2-3
CDR3nt: TGCGCCAGCAGCACGGGACTAGCGGGGAACACAGATACGCAGTATTTT
CDR3aa: CASSTGLAGNTDTQYF